This T cell receptor (beta chain) was recovered during a study of neurological immune-mediated disorders. Germline V gene lookup returns CDR1 DFQATT and CDR2 SNEGSKA (reference sequence). The CDR3 runs to 12 residues. Over 160 million TCR-beta sequences from 15-18 subjects were obtained in each sequencing run. TCRdb itself ran the 5' RACE reads through MiXCR, one entry per CDR3 protein. The sample lists 55,000 to 65,000 distinct CDR3 sequences, under 4.5% occurring once. As concerns this clonotype: A junction boundary mismatches the germline segment, possibly from a read error.

This clonotype originated in a young woman with multiple sclerosis. Sequences were obtained from PBMCs. The chain is built from TRBV20-1 and TRBJ1-5; maybe TRBD1 (5 bases). Here the CDR3 reads CSAGDSNQPQNF. CDR3 nucleotides: TGCAGTGCCGGGGACTCTAATCAGCCCCAGAATTTT.